Listed here are 17 T cell receptor beta chains from one sample, sequenced in a study of shared clonotypes between healthy human individuals. TCRdb's copy holds only in-frame clones and misses some; the assay was immunoSEQ multiplex PCR. This table holds a few million clones, approximately 96% found once. The material sequenced was naive CD4+ T cells sorted from blood. Indicated subset: CD45RA+ positively selected. The receptors were gathered from a young man in good health.

The table lists this clone with a count of one. The sample contains more than one DNA sequence encoding this CDR3. This rearrangement joins TRBV5-1 to TRBJ2-5, with 8 nucleotides matching TRBD1. Trimming at V came to 2 bases and at J to 1 base, leaving 7 bases not matched to a gene. Germline values: CDR1 SGHRS, CDR2 YFSETQ. CDR3 size: 16 residues. The DNA of the CDR3 is TGCGCCAGCAGCTTAGGGAGGACAGGGCTCCAAGAGACCCAGTACTTC. It translates to CASSLGRTGLQETQYF.

Details on this clone: Different DNA sequences within this sample yield the same CDR3. The J gene is TRBJ2-7, the V gene TRBV5-1; D remains unclear. The germline V gene has CDR1 SGHRS and CDR2 YFSETQ. Trimming cost V 7 bases and J 2 bases, with 13 bases left between them. The CDR3 has 13 amino acids. The CDR3, as DNA: TGCGCCAGCTCGCAAACCGGAACCTACGAGCAGTACTTC. Its protein product is CASSQTGTYEQYF.

The chain uses TRBV18 and TRBJ2-1; no clear D gene. CDR3 length: 16 amino acids. Germline V CDR1 and CDR2: KGHSH, LQKENI. V was pared by 0 bases and J by 1 base, with 10 bases between. CDR3 region: CASSPPQGLSYNEQFF. The CDR3 DNA is TGTGCCAGCTCACCACCCCAAGGCCTTTCCTACAATGAGCAGTTCTTC.

The J gene is TRBJ1-1, the V gene TRBV10-2; weak D call: TRBD1 (6 bases). Germline V gene data show CDR1 as WSHSY and CDR2 as SAAADI. This CDR3 region has 14 residues. Trimming took 3 bases from V and 8 from J, leaving 16 bases between them. CDR3 region: CASSEQGRSVEAFF. The CDR3, as DNA: TGCGCCAGCAGTGAACAGGGAAGGTCGGTGGAAGCTTTCTTT.

This clone was counted a single time. V is TRBV10-1 and J is TRBJ2-7, with D perhaps given as TRBD1 or TRBD2 (5 bases each). V gave up 2 bases and J gave up 0 bases, with 14 bases separating them. CDR3 length equals 16 residues. In germline, CDR1 is WNHNN, CDR2 SYGVQD (reference sequence). CDR3 protein: CASSERWDGSSYEQYF. The CDR3, as DNA: TGCGCCAGCAGTGAGAGATGGGACGGAAGCTCCTACGAGCAGTACTTC.

This chain uses TRBV11-3 with TRBJ2-2; a weak D match, TRBD1 (5 bases). The V gene lost 2 bases and the J gene lost 8 bases, with 12 bases spanning the gap. CDR1 and CDR2 (germline): SGHNT, YENEEA. This CDR3 has 14 residues. This chain's CDR3 is CASSLLGPGGELFF. The CDR3 region has the DNA TGTGCCAGCAGCTTACTGGGGCCAGGGGGGGAGCTGTTTTTT.

The CDR3 DNA sequence: TGTGCCAGCAGCTTGAGGGGGCTTGATGAAAAACTGTTTTTT. Translation: CASSLRGLDEKLFF. The V and J genes are TRBV5-6 and TRBJ1-4; 7 nucleotides line up with TRBD1. Germline V CDR1 and CDR2: SGHDT, YYEEEE. With 1 base clipped from V and 6 bases from J, the junction kept 3 bases outside the gene matches. The CDR3 length is 14 residues.

The chain joins TRBV6-5 to TRBJ2-7; D unresolved. Germline V gene data show CDR1 as MNHEY and CDR2 as SVGAGI. V dropped 5 bases and J dropped 4 bases, with 9 bases sitting between them. This CDR3 is built from 12 residues. The CDR3 spells CASSGDPYEQYF. DNA for the CDR3: TGTGCCAGCAGTGGCGACCCTTACGAGCAGTACTTC.

This clone was seen a single time. The chain is built from TRBV19 and TRBJ2-5; 11 nucleotides line up with TRBD2. With V trimmed by 7 bases and J by 7 bases, 8 bases remained unmatched. The CDR3 consists of 14 residues. Germline CDR1 is LNHDA and CDR2 is SQIVND (reference sequence). The CDR3 DNA sequence: TGTGCCAGTACCGGGACTAGCGGTCCCAGGACCCAGTACTTC. Its protein product is CASTGTSGPRTQYF.

With regard to this clone: The same CDR3 arises from other DNA sequences in this sample as well. The J gene is TRBJ1-2, the V gene TRBV7-9; TRBD1 is a possible D gene (5 bases). The V end was cut by 0 bases, the J end by 0 bases, with 5 bases between. Looked up from germline, CDR1 is SEHNR and CDR2 is FQNEAQ (reference sequence). The CDR3 length is 14 residues. CDR3 sequence (DNA): TGTGCCAGCAGCTTAGCAGGGGCTAACTATGGCTACACCTTC. Residues: CASSLAGANYGYTF.

This clone was detected once. V gene TRBV6-1 combines with J gene TRBJ1-6, with 7 bases matching TRBD1. This CDR3 spans 19 amino acids. Germline CDR1 MNHNS, CDR2 SASEGT. V lost 3 bases, J lost 0 bases, and 11 bases stayed unmatched. The CDR3 sequence is CASSDRGATTSSYNSPLHF. The CDR3 DNA is TGTGCCAGCAGTGACAGGGGGGCAACAACGAGCTCCTATAATTCACCCCTCCACTTT.

The chain uses TRBV6-1 and TRBJ1-2, with no clear D. Trimming took off 2 bases at V and 0 bases at J, with 4 bases between the two ends. The germline V gene has CDR1 MNHNS and CDR2 SASEGT. The CDR3 spans 13 residues. CDR3: CASSETTNYGYTF. CDR3 coding DNA: TGTGCCAGCAGTGAAACGACTAACTATGGCTACACCTTC.

The rearrangement joins TRBV10-1 to TRBJ2-2; D is unresolved. Germline loops: CDR1 WNHNN, CDR2 SYGVQD (reference sequence). This CDR3 has 14 amino acids. The V gene lost 4 bases and the J gene lost 6 bases, with 12 bases spanning the gap. The chain's CDR3 is CASSVDNIAGELFF. Here the CDR3 DNA reads TGCGCCAGCAGTGTTGATAATATTGCCGGGGAGCTGTTTTTT.

The V gene is TRBV18, the J gene TRBJ1-2; D is unclear. CDR1 is KGHSH and CDR2 is LQKENI in the germline V gene. Trimming took 0 bases from V and 0 from J, leaving 11 bases between them. The CDR3 consists of 16 residues. The DNA for the CDR3 is TGTGCCAGCTCACCACCTCAGGTTCTAGCTAACTATGGCTACACCTTC. Its protein product is CASSPPQVLANYGYTF.

J is TRBJ2-7 and V is TRBV4-3; unclear D gene. V shed 0 bases and J shed 2 bases, with 8 bases lying between them. Per the germline V gene, CDR1 is LGHNA and CDR2 is YSLEER. This CDR3 has 14 amino acids. CDR3 sequence (DNA): TGCGCCAGCAGCCAAGAGAGATCTGCCTACGAGCAGTACTTC. This encodes CASSQERSAYEQYF.

V is TRBV4-1 and J is TRBJ2-2, with D possibly called TRBD1 or TRBD2 (5 bases each). The CDR3 consists of 16 residues. Germline-derived CDR1 and CDR2 are MGHRA and YSYEKL. Trimming left V 1 base short and J 3 bases short, with 12 bases between. CDR3 region: CASSQASGTYTGELFF. The CDR3 region has the DNA TGCGCCAGCAGCCAAGCTTCCGGGACCTACACCGGGGAGCTGTTTTTT.

Of note for this clone: The sample holds other DNA sequences that translate to the same CDR3. The chain joins TRBV10-1 to TRBJ2-2; a weak D match, TRBD1 (5 bases). This CDR3 region has 13 residues. Deletions cut 3 bases from V and 8 bases from J, with 10 bases between. Germline loops: CDR1 WNHNN, CDR2 SYGVQD (reference sequence). Here the CDR3 DNA reads TGCGCCAGCAGTGAAAGGGGTACTGGGGAGCTGTTTTTT. Translating gives CASSERGTGELFF.